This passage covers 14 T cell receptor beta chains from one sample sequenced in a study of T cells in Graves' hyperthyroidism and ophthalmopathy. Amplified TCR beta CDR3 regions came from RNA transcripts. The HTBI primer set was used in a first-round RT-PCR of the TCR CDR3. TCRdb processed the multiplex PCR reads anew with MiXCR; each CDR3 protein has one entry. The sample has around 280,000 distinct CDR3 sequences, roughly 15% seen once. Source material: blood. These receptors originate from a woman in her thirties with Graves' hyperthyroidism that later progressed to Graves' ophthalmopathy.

DNA of the CDR3: TGTGCCAGCAGTCGCATGGGGCACCGGGACAGGGATCGCATTCAGTACTTC. It translates to CASSRMGHRDRDRIQYF. The V call is TRBV6-5, the J call TRBJ2-4, with 9 bases aligning to TRBD1. V shed 5 bases, J shed 9 bases, and the junction held 17 bases outside the gene matches. There are 17 residues in the CDR3. CDR1 MNHEY and CDR2 SVGAGI come from the germline V gene.

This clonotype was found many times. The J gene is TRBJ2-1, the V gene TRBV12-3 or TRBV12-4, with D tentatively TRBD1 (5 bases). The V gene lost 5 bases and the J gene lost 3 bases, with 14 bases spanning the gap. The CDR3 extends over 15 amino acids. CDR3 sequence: CASSPSRVLYNEQFF. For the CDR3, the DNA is TGTGCCAGCAGTCCCAGCAGGGTCCTCTACAATGAGCAGTTCTTC.

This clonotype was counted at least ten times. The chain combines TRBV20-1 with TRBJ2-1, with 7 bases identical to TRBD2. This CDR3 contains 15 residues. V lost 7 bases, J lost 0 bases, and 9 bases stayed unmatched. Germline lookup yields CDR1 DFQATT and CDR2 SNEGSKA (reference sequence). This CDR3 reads CSGVGRENSYNEQFF. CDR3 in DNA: TGCAGTGGGGTCGGGCGGGAGAACTCCTACAATGAGCAGTTCTTC.

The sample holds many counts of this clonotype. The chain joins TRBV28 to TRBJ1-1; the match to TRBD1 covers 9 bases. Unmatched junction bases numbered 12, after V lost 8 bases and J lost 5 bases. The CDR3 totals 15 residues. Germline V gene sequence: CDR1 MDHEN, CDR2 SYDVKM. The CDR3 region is CASHLGTGLETEAFF. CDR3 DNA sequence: TGTGCCAGCCACTTGGGGACAGGGTTGGAGACTGAAGCTTTCTTT.

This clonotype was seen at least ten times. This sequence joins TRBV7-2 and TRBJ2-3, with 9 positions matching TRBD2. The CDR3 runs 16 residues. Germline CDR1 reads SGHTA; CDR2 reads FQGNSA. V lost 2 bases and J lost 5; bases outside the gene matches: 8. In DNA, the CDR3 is TGTGCCAGCAGCTTATGGAGCGGGAGGAGTGGAGATACGCAGTATTTT. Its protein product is CASSLWSGRSGDTQYF.

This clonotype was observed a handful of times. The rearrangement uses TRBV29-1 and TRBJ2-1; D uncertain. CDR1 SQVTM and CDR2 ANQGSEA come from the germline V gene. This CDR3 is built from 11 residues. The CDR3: CRLRAYNEQFF. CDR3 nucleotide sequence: TGCCGCCTACGGGCCTACAATGAGCAGTTCTTC.

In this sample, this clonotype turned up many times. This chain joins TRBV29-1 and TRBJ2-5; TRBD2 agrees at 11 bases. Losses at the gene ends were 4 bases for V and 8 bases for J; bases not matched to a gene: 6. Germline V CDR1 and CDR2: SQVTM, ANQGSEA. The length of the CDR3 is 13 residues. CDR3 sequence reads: CSVVLTSGSTQYF. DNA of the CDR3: TGCAGCGTTGTCTTAACTAGCGGGAGCACCCAGTACTTC.

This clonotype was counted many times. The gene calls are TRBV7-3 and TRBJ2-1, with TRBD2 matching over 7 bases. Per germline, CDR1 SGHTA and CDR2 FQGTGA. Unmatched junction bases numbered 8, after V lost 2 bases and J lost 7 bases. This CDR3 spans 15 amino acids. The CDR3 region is CASSLGLAEGNEQFF. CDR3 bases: TGTGCCAGCAGCTTAGGCCTAGCGGAGGGGAATGAGCAGTTCTTC.

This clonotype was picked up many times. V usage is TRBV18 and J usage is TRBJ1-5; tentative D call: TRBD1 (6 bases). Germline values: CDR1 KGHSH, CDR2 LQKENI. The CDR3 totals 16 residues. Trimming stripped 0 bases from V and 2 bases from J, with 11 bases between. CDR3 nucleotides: TGTGCCAGCTCACCACCAAGGTCAGGGGGCAATCAGCCCCAGCATTTT. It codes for CASSPPRSGGNQPQHF.

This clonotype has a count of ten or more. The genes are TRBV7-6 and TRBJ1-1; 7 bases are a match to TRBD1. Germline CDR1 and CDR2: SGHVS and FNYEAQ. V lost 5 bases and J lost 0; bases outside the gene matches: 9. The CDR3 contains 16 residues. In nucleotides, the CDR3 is TGTGCCAGCAGCAGAAAACAGGGGACGATGAACACTGAAGCTTTCTTT. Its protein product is CASSRKQGTMNTEAFF.

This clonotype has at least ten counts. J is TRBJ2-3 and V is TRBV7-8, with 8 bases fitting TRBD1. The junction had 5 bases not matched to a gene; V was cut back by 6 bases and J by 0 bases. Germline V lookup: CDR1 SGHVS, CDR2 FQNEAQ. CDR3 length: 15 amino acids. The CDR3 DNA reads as TGTGCCAGCAGGAGTGACAGGGGCAGCACAGATACGCAGTATTTT. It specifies CASRSDRGSTDTQYF.

The CDR3 DNA is TGCGCCAGCAGCCAATCCGGGACCCCAGATACGCAGTATTTT. Residues: CASSQSGTPDTQYF. The V call is TRBV5-1, the J call TRBJ2-3; D possibly uses TRBD1 or TRBD2 (5 bases each). The germline gives CDR1 SGHRS, CDR2 YFSETQ. The germline V and J ends were trimmed by 4 bases and 4 bases, with 13 bases remaining between them. The CDR3 runs to 14 residues.

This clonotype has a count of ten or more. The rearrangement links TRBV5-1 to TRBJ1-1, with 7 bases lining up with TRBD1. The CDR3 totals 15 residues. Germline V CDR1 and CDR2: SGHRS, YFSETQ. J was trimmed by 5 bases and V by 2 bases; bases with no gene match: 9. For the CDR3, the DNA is TGCGCCAGCAGCTTCGACGTAGGGGGCGGGACTGAAGCTTTCTTT. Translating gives CASSFDVGGGTEAFF. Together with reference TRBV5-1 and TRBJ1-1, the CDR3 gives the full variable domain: KAGVTQTPRYLIKTRGQQVTLSCSPISGHRSVSWYQQTPGQGLQFLFEYFSETQRNKGNFPGRFSGRQFSNSRSEMNVSTLELGDSALYLCASSFDVGGGTEAFFGQGTRLTVV.

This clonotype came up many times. CDR3 nucleotides: TGCAGTGCTAGCCCAGGGGCGGAACAAGAGACCCAGTACTTC. Its translation: CSASPGAEQETQYF. This chain connects TRBV20-1 to TRBJ2-5, with D perhaps TRBD1 (6 bases). There are 14 residues in the CDR3. The germline V gene has CDR1 DFQATT and CDR2 SNEGSKA (reference sequence). The V gene lost 3 bases and the J gene lost 2 bases, with 13 bases spanning the gap.